This TCR beta chain was sequenced in a study of OX40 agonist ivuxolimab in advanced cancers. Turning to the study itself: The treatment was a fully human IgG2 OX40 agonist, ivuxolimab.

Profiling relied on immunoSEQ multiplex PCR, and the TCRdb table lists in-frame clones only, not all of them. The sample has some 20,000 clones; approximately 86% are singletons. Points from the study as a whole: Compared with CD4+, CD8+ T cells on average had more expanded clones. By week 6 at 0.1 to 3.0 mg/kg, blood CD4+ and CD8+ T cells had expanded clonally.

Enrollment shut out patients with autoimmune disease history or systemic immunosuppression. On this clone itself: No antigen is known for it.

This CDR3 spans 18 amino acids. Germline V CDR1 and CDR2: MNHEY, SMNVEV (reference sequence). V gave up 2 bases and J gave up 0 bases, with 14 bases separating them. The material was CD4+ or CD8+ T cells sorted from blood, obtained in a trial of the OX40 agonist ivuxolimab. The chain couples TRBV27 to TRBJ2-6; D is unclear. This sequence was found in an adult with an advanced solid tumor such as melanoma, head and neck, liver or kidney cancer. The CDR3 nucleotides are TGTGCCAGCAGTTTAATACCAGCTACGACCTCTGGGGCCAACGTCCTGACTTTC. Residues: CASSLIPATTSGANVLTF.